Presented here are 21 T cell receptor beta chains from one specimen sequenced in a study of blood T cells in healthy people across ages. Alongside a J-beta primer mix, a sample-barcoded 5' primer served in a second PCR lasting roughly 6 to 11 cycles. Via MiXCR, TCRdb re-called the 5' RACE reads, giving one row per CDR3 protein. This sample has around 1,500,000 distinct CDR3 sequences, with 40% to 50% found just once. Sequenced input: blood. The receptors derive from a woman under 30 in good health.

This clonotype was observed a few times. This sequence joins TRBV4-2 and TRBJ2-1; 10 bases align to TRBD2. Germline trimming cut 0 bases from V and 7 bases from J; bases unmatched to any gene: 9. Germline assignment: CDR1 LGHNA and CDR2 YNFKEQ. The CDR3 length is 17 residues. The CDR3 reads CASSQDSSSGRINEQFF. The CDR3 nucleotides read TGTGCCAGCAGCCAAGATTCGAGTAGCGGGAGGATAAATGAGCAGTTCTTC.

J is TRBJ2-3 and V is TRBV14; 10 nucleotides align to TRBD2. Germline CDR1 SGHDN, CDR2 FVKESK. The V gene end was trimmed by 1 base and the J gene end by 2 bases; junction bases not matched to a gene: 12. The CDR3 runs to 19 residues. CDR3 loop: CASSQVLAGRSPSTDTQYF. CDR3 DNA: TGTGCCAGCAGCCAAGTACTAGCGGGGAGGTCGCCGTCCACAGATACGCAGTATTTT.

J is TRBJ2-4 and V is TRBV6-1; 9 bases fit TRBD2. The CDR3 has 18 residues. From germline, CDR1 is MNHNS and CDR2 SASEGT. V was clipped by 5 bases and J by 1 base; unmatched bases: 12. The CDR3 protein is CASSRASGVVTAKNIQYF. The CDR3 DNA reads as TGTGCCAGCAGTAGGGCTAGCGGGGTGGTGACGGCCAAAAACATTCAGTACTTC.

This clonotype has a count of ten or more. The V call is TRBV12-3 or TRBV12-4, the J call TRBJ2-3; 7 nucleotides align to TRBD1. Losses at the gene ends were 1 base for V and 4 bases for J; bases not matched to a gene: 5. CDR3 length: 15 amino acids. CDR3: CASSLGDSPSDTQYF. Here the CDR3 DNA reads TGTGCCAGCAGTTTAGGGGACAGTCCTTCAGATACGCAGTATTTT.

DNA of the CDR3: TGTGCCAGCACCCTCAGGACAGGGAAATACGAGCAGTACTTC. It codes for CASTLRTGKYEQYF. The rearrangement links TRBV27 to TRBJ2-7; 8 bases line up with TRBD1. This CDR3 spans 14 amino acids. Per the germline V gene, CDR1 is MNHEY and CDR2 is SMNVEV (reference sequence). V lost 7 bases, J lost 4 bases, and 9 bases stayed unmatched.

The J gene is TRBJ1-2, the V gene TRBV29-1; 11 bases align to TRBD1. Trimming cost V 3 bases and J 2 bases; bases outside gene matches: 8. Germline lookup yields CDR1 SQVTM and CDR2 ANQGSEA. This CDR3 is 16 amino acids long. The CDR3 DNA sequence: TGCAGCGTTGACAGCGGACAGGGGGCCTTGAACTATGGCTACACCTTC. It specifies CSVDSGQGALNYGYTF.

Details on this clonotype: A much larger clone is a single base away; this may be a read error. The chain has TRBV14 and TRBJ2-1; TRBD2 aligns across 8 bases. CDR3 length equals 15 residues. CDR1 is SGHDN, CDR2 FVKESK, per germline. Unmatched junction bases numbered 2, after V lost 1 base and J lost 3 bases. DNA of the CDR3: TGTGCCAGCAGCCAAGTACTAGCGGACTACAATGAGCAGTTCTTC. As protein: CASSQVLADYNEQFF.

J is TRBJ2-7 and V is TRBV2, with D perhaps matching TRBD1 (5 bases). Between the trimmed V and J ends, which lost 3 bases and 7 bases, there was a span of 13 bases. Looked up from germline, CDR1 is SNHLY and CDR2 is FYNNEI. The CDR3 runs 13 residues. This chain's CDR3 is CASSDRVPREQYF. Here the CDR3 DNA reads TGTGCCAGCAGTGACAGGGTCCCCAGGGAGCAGTACTTC.

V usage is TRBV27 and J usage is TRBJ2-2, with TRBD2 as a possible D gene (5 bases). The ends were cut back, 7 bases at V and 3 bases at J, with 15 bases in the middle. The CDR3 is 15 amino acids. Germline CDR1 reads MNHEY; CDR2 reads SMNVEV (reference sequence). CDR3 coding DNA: TGTGCCAGCAACTACGGAGGAGATGACACCGGGGAGCTGTTTTTT. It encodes CASNYGGDDTGELFF.

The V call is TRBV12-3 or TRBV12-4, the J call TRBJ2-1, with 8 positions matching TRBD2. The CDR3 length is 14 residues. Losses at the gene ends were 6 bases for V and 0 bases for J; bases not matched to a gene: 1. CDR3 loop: CASRLAASYNEQFF. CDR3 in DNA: TGTGCCAGCAGACTAGCGGCCTCCTACAATGAGCAGTTCTTC.

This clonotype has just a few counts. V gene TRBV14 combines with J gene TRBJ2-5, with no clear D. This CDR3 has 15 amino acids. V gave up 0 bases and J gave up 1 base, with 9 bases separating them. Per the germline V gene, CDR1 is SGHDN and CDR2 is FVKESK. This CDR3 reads CASSQDGRFQETQYF. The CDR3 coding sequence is TGTGCCAGCAGCCAAGACGGACGGTTCCAAGAGACCCAGTACTTC.

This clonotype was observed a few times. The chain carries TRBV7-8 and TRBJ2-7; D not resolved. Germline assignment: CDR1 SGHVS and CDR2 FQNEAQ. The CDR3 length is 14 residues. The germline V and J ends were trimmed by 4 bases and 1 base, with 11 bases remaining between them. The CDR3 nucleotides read TGTGCCAGCAGCTCTCAATTCTTATCCTACGAGCAGTACTTC. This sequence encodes CASSSQFLSYEQYF.

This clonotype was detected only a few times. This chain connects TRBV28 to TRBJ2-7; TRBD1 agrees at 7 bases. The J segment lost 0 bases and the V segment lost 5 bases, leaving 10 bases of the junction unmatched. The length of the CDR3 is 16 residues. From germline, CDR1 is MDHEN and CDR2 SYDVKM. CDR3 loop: CASSQLQGWSSYEQYF. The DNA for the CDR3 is TGTGCCAGCAGTCAACTACAGGGGTGGAGCTCCTACGAGCAGTACTTC.

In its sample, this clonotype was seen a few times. CDR3 in amino acids: CASSLDWEDTQYF. The CDR3 DNA sequence: TGTGCCAGCAGCTTGGATTGGGAAGATACGCAGTATTTT. V is TRBV5-4 and J is TRBJ2-3; D is unclear. Trimming shortened V by 0 bases and J by 5 bases, and 7 bases separated the two germline ends. This CDR3 is built from 13 residues. In germline, CDR1 is SGHNT, CDR2 YYREEE (reference sequence).

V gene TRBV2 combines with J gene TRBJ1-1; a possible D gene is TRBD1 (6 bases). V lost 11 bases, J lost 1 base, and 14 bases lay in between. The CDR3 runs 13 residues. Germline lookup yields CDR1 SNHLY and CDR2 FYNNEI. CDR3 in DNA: TGTGCCGGATCAGGGGAGGGGAACACTGAAGCTTTCTTT. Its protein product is CAGSGEGNTEAFF. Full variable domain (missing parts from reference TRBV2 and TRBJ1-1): EPEVTQTPSHQVTQMGQEVILRCVPISNHLYFYWYRQILGQKVEFLVSFYNNEISEKSEIFDDQFSVERPDGSNFTLKIRSTKLEDSAMYFCAGSGEGNTEAFFGQGTRLTVV.

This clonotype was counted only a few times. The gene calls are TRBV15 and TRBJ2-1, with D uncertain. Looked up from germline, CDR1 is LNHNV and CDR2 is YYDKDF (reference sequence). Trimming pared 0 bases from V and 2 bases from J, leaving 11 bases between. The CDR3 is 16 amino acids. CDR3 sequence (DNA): TGTGCCACCAGCAGAGATCATGACGGAACCTACAATGAGCAGTTCTTC. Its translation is CATSRDHDGTYNEQFF.

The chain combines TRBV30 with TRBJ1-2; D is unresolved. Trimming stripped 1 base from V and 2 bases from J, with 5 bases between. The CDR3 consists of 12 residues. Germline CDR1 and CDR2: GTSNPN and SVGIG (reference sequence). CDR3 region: CAWSDGNYGYTF. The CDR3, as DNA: TGTGCCTGGAGTGACGGAAACTATGGCTACACCTTC.

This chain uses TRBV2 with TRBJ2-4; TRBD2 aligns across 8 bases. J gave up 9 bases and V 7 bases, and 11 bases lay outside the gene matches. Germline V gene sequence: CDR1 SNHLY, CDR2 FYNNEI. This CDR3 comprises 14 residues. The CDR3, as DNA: TGTGCCAGCACCACGAAAGCGGGAGTAAGCATTCAGTACTTC. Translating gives CASTTKAGVSIQYF. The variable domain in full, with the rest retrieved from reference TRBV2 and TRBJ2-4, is EPEVTQTPSHQVTQMGQEVILRCVPISNHLYFYWYRQILGQKVEFLVSFYNNEISEKSEIFDDQFSVERPDGSNFTLKIRSTKLEDSAMYFCASTTKAGVSIQYFGAGTRLSVL.

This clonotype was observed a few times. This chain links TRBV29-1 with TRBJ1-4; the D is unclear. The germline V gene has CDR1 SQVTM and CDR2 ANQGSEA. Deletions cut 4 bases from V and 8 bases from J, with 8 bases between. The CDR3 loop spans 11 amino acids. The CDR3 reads CSVVDREKLFF. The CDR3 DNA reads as TGCAGCGTTGTGGATCGAGAAAAACTGTTTTTT.

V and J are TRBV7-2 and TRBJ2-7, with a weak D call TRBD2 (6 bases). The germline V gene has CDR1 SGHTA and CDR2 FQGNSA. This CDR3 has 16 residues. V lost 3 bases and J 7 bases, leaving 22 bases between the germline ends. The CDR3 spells CASSFGGKSSYNEQYF. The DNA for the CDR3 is TGTGCCAGCAGCTTTGGGGGGAAGAGCTCCTACAATGAGCAGTACTTC.

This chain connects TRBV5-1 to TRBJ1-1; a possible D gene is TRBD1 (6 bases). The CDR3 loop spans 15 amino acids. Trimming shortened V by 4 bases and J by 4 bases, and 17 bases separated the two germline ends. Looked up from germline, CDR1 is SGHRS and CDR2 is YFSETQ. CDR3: CASSPDRRDATEAFF. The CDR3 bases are TGCGCCAGCAGCCCAGACAGGAGGGATGCCACTGAAGCTTTCTTT.